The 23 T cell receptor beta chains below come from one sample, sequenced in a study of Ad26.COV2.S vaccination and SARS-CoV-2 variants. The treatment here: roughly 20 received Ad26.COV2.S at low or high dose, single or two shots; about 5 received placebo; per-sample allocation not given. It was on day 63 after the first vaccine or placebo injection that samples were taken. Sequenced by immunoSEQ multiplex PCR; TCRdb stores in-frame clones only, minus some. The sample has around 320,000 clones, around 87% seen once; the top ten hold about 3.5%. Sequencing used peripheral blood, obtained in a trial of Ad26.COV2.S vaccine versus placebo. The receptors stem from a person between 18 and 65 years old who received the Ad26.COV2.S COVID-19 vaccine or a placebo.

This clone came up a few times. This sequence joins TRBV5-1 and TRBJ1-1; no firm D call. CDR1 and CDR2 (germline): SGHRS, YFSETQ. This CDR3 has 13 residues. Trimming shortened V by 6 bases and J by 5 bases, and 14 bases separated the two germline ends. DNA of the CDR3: TGCGCCAGCACCGGCCCCACTCGAACTGAAGCTTTCTTT. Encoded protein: CASTGPTRTEAFF. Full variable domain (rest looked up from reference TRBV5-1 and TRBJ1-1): KAGVTQTPRYLIKTRGQQVTLSCSPISGHRSVSWYQQTPGQGLQFLFEYFSETQRNKGNFPGRFSGRQFSNSRSEMNVSTLELGDSALYLCASTGPTRTEAFFGQGTRLTVV.

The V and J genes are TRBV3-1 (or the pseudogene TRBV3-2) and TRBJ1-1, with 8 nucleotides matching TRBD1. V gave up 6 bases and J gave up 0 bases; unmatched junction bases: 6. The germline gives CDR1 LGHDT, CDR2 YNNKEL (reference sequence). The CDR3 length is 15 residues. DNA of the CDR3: TGTGCCAGCAGACTATCAGGGGGCATGAACACTGAAGCTTTCTTT. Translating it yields CASRLSGGMNTEAFF.

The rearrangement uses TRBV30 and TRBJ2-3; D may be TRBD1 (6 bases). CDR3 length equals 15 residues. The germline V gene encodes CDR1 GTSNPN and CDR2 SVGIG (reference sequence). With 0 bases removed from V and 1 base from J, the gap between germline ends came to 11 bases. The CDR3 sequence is CAWSVGYRGTDTQYF. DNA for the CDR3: TGTGCCTGGAGTGTGGGGTACAGGGGCACAGATACGCAGTATTTT. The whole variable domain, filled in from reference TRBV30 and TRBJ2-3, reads SQTIHQWPATLVQPVGSPLSLECTVEGTSNPNLYWYRQAAGRGLQLLFYSVGIGQISSEVPQNLSASRPQDRQFILSSKKLLLSDSGFYLCAWSVGYRGTDTQYFGPGTRLTVL.

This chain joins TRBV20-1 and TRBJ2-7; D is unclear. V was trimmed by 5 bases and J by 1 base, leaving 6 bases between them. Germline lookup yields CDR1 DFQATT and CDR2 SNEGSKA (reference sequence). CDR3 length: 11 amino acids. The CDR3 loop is CSALQSYEQYF. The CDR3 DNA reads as TGCAGTGCTCTACAGTCCTACGAGCAGTACTTC.

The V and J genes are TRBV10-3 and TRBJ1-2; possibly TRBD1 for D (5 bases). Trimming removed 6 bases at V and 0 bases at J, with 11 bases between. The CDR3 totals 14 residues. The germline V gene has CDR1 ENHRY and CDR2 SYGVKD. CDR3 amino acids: CAISGTDTNYGYTF. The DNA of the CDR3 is TGTGCCATCAGCGGGACGGATACTAACTATGGCTACACCTTC.

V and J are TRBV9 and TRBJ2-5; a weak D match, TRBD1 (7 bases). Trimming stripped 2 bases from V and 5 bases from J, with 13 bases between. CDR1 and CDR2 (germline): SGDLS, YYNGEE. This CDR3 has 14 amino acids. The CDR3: CASSVGGGLETQYF. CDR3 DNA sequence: TGTGCCAGCAGCGTCGGAGGGGGCCTTGAGACCCAGTACTTC.

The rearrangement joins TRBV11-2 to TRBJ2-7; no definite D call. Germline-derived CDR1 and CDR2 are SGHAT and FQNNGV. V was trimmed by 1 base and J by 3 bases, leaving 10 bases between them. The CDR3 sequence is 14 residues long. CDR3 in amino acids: CASSLAHKNYEQYF. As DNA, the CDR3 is TGTGCCAGCAGCTTAGCTCACAAGAACTACGAGCAGTACTTC.

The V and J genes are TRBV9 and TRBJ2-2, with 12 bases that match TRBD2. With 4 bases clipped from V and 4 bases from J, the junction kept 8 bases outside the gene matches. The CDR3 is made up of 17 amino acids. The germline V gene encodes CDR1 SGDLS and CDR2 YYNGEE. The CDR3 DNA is TGTGCCAGCAGCCTACCGACTAGCGGGGGTTCCACCGGGGAGCTGTTTTTT. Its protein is CASSLPTSGGSTGELFF.

The CDR3 loop is CASSSEGVSNQPQHF. CDR3 sequence (DNA): TGTGCCAGCAGCTCGGAGGGGGTCAGCAATCAGCCCCAGCATTTT. V gene TRBV9 combines with J gene TRBJ1-5; weak D call: TRBD1 (6 bases). Germline V gene sequence: CDR1 SGDLS, CDR2 YYNGEE. V lost 4 bases and J lost 1, with 12 bases in between. This CDR3 spans 15 amino acids.

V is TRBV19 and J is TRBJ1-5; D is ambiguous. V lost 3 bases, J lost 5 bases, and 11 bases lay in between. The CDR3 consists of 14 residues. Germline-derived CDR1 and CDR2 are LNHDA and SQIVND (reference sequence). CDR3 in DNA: TGTGCCAGTAGTATCTGGCAGATTCATCAGCCCCAGCATTTT. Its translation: CASSIWQIHQPQHF.

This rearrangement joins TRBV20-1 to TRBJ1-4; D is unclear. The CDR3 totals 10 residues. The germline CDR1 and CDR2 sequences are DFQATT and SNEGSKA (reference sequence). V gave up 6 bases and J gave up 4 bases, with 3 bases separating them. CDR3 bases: TGCAGTGCGAGTAATGAAAAACTGTTTTTT. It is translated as CSASNEKLFF.

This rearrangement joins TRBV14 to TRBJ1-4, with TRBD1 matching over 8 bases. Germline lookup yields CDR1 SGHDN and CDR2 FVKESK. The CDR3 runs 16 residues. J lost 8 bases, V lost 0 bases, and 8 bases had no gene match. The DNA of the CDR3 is TGTGCCAGCAGCCAAGATTACAGGGGGTGGAAGGAAAAACTGTTTTTT. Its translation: CASSQDYRGWKEKLFF. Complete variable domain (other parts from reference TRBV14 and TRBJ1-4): EAGVTQFPSHSVIEKGQTVTLRCDPISGHDNLYWYRRVMGKEIKFLLHFVKESKQDESGMPNNRFLAERTGGTYSTLKVQPAELEDSGVYFCASSQDYRGWKEKLFFGSGTQLSVL.

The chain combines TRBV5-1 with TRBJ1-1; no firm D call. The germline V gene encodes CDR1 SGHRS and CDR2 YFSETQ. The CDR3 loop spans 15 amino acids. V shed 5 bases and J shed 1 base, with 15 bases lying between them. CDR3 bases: TGCGCCAGCAGGGGCCTGGGTCAGACGAACACTGAAGCTTTCTTT. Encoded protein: CASRGLGQTNTEAFF. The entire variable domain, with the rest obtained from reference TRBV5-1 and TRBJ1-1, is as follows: KAGVTQTPRYLIKTRGQQVTLSCSPISGHRSVSWYQQTPGQGLQFLFEYFSETQRNKGNFPGRFSGRQFSNSRSEMNVSTLELGDSALYLCASRGLGQTNTEAFFGQGTRLTVV.

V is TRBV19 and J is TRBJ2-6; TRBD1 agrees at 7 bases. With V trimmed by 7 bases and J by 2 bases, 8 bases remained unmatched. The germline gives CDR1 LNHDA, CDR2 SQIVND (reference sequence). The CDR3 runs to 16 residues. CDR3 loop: CASMQGVVAGANVLTF. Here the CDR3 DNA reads TGTGCCAGTATGCAGGGGGTTGTTGCTGGGGCCAACGTCCTGACTTTC. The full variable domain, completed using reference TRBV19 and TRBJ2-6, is DGGITQSPKYLFRKEGQNVTLSCEQNLNHDAMYWYRQDPGQGLRLIYYSQIVNDFQKGDIAEGYSVSREKKESFPLTVTSAQKNPTAFYLCASMQGVVAGANVLTFGAGSRLTVL.

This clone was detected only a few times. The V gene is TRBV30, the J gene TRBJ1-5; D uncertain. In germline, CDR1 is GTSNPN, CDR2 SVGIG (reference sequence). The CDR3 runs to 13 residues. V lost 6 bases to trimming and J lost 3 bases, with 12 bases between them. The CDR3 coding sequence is TGTGCCTGCGCAAAGGATATCAATCAGCCCCAGCATTTT. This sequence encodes CACAKDINQPQHF.

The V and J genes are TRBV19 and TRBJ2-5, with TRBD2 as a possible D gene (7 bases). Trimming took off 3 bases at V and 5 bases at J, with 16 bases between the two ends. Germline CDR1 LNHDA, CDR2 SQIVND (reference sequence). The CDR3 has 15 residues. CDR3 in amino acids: CASSMGGGAMETQYF. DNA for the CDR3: TGTGCCAGTAGTATGGGAGGGGGGGCCATGGAGACCCAGTACTTC.

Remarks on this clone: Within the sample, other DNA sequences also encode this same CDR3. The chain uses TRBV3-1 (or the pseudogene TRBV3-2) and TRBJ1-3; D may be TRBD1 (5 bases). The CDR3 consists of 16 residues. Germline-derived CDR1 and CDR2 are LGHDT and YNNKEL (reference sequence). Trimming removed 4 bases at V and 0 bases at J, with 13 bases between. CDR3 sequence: CASSPPGPNSGNTIYF. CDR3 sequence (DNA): TGTGCCAGCAGCCCTCCGGGGCCTAACTCTGGAAACACCATATATTTT.

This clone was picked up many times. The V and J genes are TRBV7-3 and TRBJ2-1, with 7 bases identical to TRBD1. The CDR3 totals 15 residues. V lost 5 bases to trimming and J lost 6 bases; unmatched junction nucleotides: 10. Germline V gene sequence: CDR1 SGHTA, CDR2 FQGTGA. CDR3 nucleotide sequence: TGTGCCAGCAGCGAAGGGGACAGCTCGATCAATGAGCAGTTCTTC. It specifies CASSEGDSSINEQFF.

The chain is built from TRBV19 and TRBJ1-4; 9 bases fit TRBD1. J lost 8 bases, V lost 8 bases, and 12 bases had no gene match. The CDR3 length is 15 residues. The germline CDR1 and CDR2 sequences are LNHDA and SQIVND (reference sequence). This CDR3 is CASVGTGRFREKLFF. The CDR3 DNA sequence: TGTGCCAGTGTCGGGACAGGGAGGTTTAGAGAAAAACTGTTTTTT. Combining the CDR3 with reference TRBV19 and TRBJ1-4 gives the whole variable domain DGGITQSPKYLFRKEGQNVTLSCEQNLNHDAMYWYRQDPGQGLRLIYYSQIVNDFQKGDIAEGYSVSREKKESFPLTVTSAQKNPTAFYLCASVGTGRFREKLFFGSGTQLSVL.

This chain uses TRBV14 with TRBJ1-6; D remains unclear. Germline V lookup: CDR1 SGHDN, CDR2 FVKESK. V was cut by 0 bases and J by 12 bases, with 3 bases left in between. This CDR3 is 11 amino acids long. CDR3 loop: CASSQDLPLHF. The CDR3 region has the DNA TGTGCCAGCAGCCAAGATTTACCCCTCCACTTT.

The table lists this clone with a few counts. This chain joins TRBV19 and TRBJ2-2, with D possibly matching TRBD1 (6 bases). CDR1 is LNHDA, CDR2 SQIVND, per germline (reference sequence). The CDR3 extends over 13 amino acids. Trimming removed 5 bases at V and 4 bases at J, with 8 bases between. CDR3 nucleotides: TGTGCCAGTAGTGCGGACAGCACCGGGGAGCTGTTTTTT. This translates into CASSADSTGELFF.

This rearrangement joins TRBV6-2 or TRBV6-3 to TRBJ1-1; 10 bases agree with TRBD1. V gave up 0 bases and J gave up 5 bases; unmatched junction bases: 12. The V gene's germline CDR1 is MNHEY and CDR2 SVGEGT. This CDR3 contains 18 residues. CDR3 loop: CASSYSSSGQGSGTEAFF. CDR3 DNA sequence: TGTGCCAGCAGTTACTCGTCTTCGGGACAGGGGTCGGGTACTGAAGCTTTCTTT.

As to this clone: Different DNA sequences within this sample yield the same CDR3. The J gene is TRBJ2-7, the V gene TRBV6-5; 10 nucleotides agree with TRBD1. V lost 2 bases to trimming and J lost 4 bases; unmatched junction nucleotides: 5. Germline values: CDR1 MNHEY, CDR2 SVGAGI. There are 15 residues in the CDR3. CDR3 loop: CASSYRDRGTYEQYF. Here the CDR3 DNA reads TGTGCCAGCAGTTACAGGGACAGGGGAACATACGAGCAGTACTTC.